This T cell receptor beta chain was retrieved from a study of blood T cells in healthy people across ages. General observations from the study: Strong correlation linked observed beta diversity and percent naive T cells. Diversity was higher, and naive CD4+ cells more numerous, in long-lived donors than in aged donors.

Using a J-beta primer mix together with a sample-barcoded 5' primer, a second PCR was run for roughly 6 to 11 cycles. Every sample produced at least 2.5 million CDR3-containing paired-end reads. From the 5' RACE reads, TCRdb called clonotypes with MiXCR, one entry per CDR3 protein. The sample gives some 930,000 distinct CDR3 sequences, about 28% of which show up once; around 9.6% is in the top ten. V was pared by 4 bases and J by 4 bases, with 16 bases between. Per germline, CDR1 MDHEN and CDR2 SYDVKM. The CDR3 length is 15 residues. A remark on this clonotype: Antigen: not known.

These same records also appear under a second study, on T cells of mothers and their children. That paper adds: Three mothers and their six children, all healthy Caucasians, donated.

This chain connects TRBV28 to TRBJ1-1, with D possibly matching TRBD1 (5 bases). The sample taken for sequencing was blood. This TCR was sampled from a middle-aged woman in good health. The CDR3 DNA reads TGTGCCAGCAGTTCCCCGACGTGGGGGTCCACTGAAGCTTTCTTT. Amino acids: CASSSPTWGSTEAFF.